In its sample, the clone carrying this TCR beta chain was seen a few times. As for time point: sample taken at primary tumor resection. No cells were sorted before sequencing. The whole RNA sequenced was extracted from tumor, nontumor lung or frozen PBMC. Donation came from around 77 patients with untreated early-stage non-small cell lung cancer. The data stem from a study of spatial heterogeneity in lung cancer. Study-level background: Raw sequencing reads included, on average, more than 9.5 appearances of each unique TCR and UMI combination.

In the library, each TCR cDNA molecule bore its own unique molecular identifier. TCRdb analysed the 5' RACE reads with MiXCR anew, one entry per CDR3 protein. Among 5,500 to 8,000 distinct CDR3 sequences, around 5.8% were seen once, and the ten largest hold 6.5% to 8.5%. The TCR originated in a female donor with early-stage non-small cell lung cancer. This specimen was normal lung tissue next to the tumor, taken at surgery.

The CDR3 region has the DNA TGTGCCAGCAGTCCACAGGGGGAGGTTCAGCCCCAGCATTTT. Translated: CASSPQGEVQPQHF. The V and J genes are TRBV6-2 or TRBV6-3 and TRBJ1-5, with TRBD1 identical over 8 bases. Germline V gene data show CDR1 as MNHEY and CDR2 as SVGEGT. J lost 6 bases, V lost 5 bases, and 6 bases had no gene match. The CDR3 is 14 amino acids.